Below, 32 T cell receptor beta chains from the same sample are listed, as sequenced in a study of identical twins. TCRdb processed the 5' RACE reads anew with MiXCR; each CDR3 protein has one entry. Here the sample spans hundreds of thousands of distinct CDR3 sequences, 15% to 20% being singletons. The same sample was also used in a study of T cells expressing NK-cell markers.

Material: PBMCs. The receptors were sampled from a woman aged 18 to 35 in good health.

The gene calls are TRBV29-1 and TRBJ1-2; 9 nucleotides align to TRBD1. After removal of 4 bases from V and 7 bases from J, the junction contained 4 bases not matched to a gene. In germline, CDR1 is SQVTM, CDR2 ANQGSEA. The CDR3 runs to 12 residues. The CDR3 sequence is CSVAGTGFGYTF. The CDR3 DNA reads as TGCAGCGTTGCGGGGACAGGGTTTGGCTACACCTTC.

V and J are TRBV19 and TRBJ2-3; possible D gene TRBD1, 5 bases. The ends were cut back, 2 bases at V and 3 bases at J, with 9 bases in the middle. From germline, CDR1 is LNHDA and CDR2 SQIVND (reference sequence). The CDR3 sequence is 14 residues long. CDR3 nucleotides: TGTGCCAGTAGTATAAGGGGTAGAACAGATACGCAGTATTTT. It codes for CASSIRGRTDTQYF.

The sample holds a few counts of this clonotype. The CDR3 spells CSVLGRAYGYTF. The CDR3 coding sequence is TGCAGCGTTCTCGGACGTGCGTATGGCTACACCTTC. The genes are TRBV29-1 and TRBJ1-2; D uncertain. Trimming stripped 5 bases from V and 5 bases from J, with 12 bases between. CDR1 and CDR2 (germline): SQVTM, ANQGSEA. There are 12 residues in the CDR3.

This clonotype was seen a few times. J is TRBJ2-5 and V is TRBV13, with TRBD1 identical over 7 bases. CDR3 length: 15 residues. Losses at the gene ends were 4 bases for V and 0 bases for J; bases not matched to a gene: 5. The germline V gene has CDR1 PRHDT and CDR2 FYEKMQ (reference sequence). The DNA for the CDR3 is TGTGCCAGCAGCTCTATCGACAGGGACCAAGAGACCCAGTACTTC. This codes for CASSSIDRDQETQYF.

The table lists this clonotype with a few counts. The V call is TRBV6-1, the J call TRBJ1-6, with TRBD1 matching over 10 bases. There are 15 residues in the CDR3. Germline trimming cut 5 bases from V and 10 bases from J; bases unmatched to any gene: 8. Germline CDR1 and CDR2: MNHNS and SASEGT. The CDR3 DNA sequence: TGTGCCAGCAGTCCTGACGGGACAGGGGTGTCACCCCTCCACTTT. It specifies CASSPDGTGVSPLHF.

V is TRBV5-4 and J is TRBJ2-3, with D perhaps given as TRBD1 or TRBD2 (7 bases each). CDR1 is SGHNT, CDR2 YYREEE, per germline (reference sequence). This CDR3 region has 15 residues. Trimming cost V 4 bases and J 0 bases, with 12 bases left between them. The CDR3 here is CASSPGGGSTDTQYF. In DNA form, the CDR3 reads TGTGCCAGCAGCCCAGGGGGGGGTAGCACAGATACGCAGTATTTT.

This clonotype was seen at least ten times. Germline is not matched at one junction end, which may reflect a read error. The V and J genes are TRBV5-1 and TRBJ2-7, with D unresolved. This CDR3 contains 13 residues. Germline CDR1 reads SGHRS; CDR2 reads YFSETQ. CDR3 DNA: TGTGCCAGCAGCCTCGACTTACCCTACGAGCAGTACTTC. It codes for CASSLDLPYEQYF.

This clonotype came up many times. The genes are TRBV6-5 and TRBJ1-1, with D unresolved. The V and J ends lost 2 bases and 3 bases respectively, with 4 bases between them. Germline CDR1 reads MNHEY; CDR2 reads SVGAGI. The CDR3 length is 12 residues. This CDR3 reads CASSYGDTEAFF. Written as DNA, the CDR3 is TGTGCCAGCAGTTACGGGGACACTGAAGCTTTCTTT.

The chain links TRBV2 to TRBJ2-1; D not resolved. The V end was cut by 7 bases, the J end by 7 bases, with 8 bases between. Germline loops: CDR1 SNHLY, CDR2 FYNNEI. CDR3 length equals 11 residues. The CDR3 here is CASTGRNEQFF. CDR3 sequence (DNA): TGTGCCAGCACCGGTAGGAATGAGCAGTTCTTC.

V is TRBV24-1 and J is TRBJ2-1, with a tentative D call TRBD1 (5 bases). The CDR3 runs to 15 residues. Looked up from germline, CDR1 is KGHDR and CDR2 is SFDVKD. Trimming took 3 bases from V and 0 from J, leaving 8 bases between them. In DNA, the CDR3 is TGTGCCACCAGTGATCCCGACAGCTCCTACAATGAGCAGTTCTTC. Amino acid sequence: CATSDPDSSYNEQFF.

This clonotype was counted at least ten times. The V gene is TRBV12-3 or TRBV12-4, the J gene TRBJ1-5, with D possibly TRBD1 on 5 matching bases. V shed 6 bases and J shed 1 base, with 7 bases lying between them. This CDR3 spans 13 amino acids. CDR3: CASSRQSNQPQHF. CDR3 in DNA: TGTGCCAGCAGCCGACAGAGCAATCAGCCCCAGCATTTT.

V and J are TRBV4-1 and TRBJ1-2; possibly TRBD1 for D (5 bases). The CDR3 consists of 14 residues. Germline V gene lookup returns CDR1 MGHRA and CDR2 YSYEKL. V lost 0 bases to trimming and J lost 7 bases, with 12 bases between them. CDR3 loop: CASSQESRVGGYTF. DNA for the CDR3: TGCGCCAGCAGCCAAGAGTCCAGGGTTGGTGGCTACACCTTC.

This clonotype was counted only a few times. This sequence joins TRBV29-1 and TRBJ2-1; 13 bases line up with TRBD2. J was trimmed by 9 bases and V by 6 bases; bases with no gene match: 8. CDR3 length: 14 residues. The V gene's germline CDR1 is SQVTM and CDR2 ANQGSEA. The CDR3 nucleotides read TGCAGCGTCGTGGCCGGACTAGCGGGGGCTGAGCAGTTCTTC. It codes for CSVVAGLAGAEQFF.

This chain uses TRBV7-9 with TRBJ2-3; D is perhaps TRBD1 (6 bases). The CDR3 has 16 amino acids. The V gene lost 1 base and the J gene lost 1 base, with 12 bases spanning the gap. The germline V gene encodes CDR1 SEHNR and CDR2 FQNEAQ (reference sequence). The CDR3 region is CASSLGTAIRTDTQYF. CDR3 DNA: TGTGCCAGCAGCTTAGGGACAGCGATTCGCACAGATACGCAGTATTTT.

There are a few counts of this clonotype. The CDR3 DNA reads as TGCAGTGCTAGAGATCAGACAGACTACGAGCAGTACTTC. Translating gives CSARDQTDYEQYF. The chain has TRBV20-1 and TRBJ2-7, with D maybe TRBD1 (5 bases). The CDR3 is 13 residues long. V lost 0 bases and J 3 bases, leaving 9 bases between the germline ends. CDR1 DFQATT and CDR2 SNEGSKA come from the germline V gene (reference sequence).

This clonotype was observed at least ten times. The chain recombines TRBV6-5 with TRBJ2-1; D uncertain. Germline V gives CDR1 MNHEY, CDR2 SVGAGI. The CDR3 loop spans 11 amino acids. Between the trimmed V and J ends, which lost 6 bases and 4 bases, there was a span of 4 bases. The CDR3 DNA sequence: TGTGCCAGCAGAGTGTACAATGAGCAGTTCTTC. Translating it yields CASRVYNEQFF.

The chain carries TRBV9 and TRBJ2-2, with TRBD1 as a possible D gene (5 bases). V dropped 0 bases and J dropped 6 bases, with 18 bases sitting between them. Germline V lookup: CDR1 SGDLS, CDR2 YYNGEE. The CDR3 spans 17 residues. DNA of the CDR3: TGTGCCAGCAGCGTAGGGCAGGGAAGGAGTCCTCCCGGGGAGCTGTTTTTT. Its protein is CASSVGQGRSPPGELFF.

This clonotype was found a few times. J is TRBJ1-3 and V is TRBV25-1; D perhaps matches TRBD1 (5 bases). This CDR3 spans 17 amino acids. V was cut by 6 bases and J by 4 bases, with 22 bases left in between. Germline assignment: CDR1 MGHDK and CDR2 SYGVNS. The CDR3 DNA follows: TGTGCCAGCAGCGGACTCCGGGACCGAGAAGAAGGAAACACCATATATTTT. Protein: CASSGLRDREEGNTIYF.

The rearrangement links TRBV13 to TRBJ2-3, with 16 nucleotides matching TRBD2. Trimming at V came to 5 bases and at J to 4 bases, leaving 9 bases not matched to a gene. This CDR3 has 18 amino acids. Germline CDR1 reads PRHDT; CDR2 reads FYEKMQ (reference sequence). This CDR3 is CASSPGTSGGAGADTQYF. DNA of the CDR3: TGTGCCAGCAGCCCCGGGACTAGCGGGGGGGCCGGGGCAGATACGCAGTATTTT. Together with reference TRBV13 and TRBJ2-3, the CDR3 gives the full variable domain: AAGVIQSPRHLIKEKRETATLKCYPIPRHDTVYWYQQGPGQDPQFLISFYEKMQSDKGSIPDRFSAQQFSDYHSELNMSSLELGDSALYFCASSPGTSGGAGADTQYFGPGTRLTVL.

The J gene is TRBJ2-5, the V gene TRBV9, with TRBD2 matching 12 bases. Unmatched junction bases numbered 6, after V lost 3 bases and J lost 3 bases. In germline, CDR1 is SGDLS, CDR2 YYNGEE. This CDR3 contains 16 residues. CDR3 loop: CASSAGLAGFKETQYF. As DNA, the CDR3 is TGTGCCAGCAGCGCAGGACTAGCGGGGTTTAAAGAGACCCAGTACTTC.

This clonotype has only a few counts. The genes are TRBV20-1 and TRBJ2-1; 9 bases fit TRBD2. Per the germline V gene, CDR1 is DFQATT and CDR2 is SNEGSKA (reference sequence). The CDR3 is 16 amino acids. V gave up 5 bases and J gave up 8 bases; unmatched junction bases: 16. For the CDR3, the DNA is TGCAGTGCTCGCAAGGCGGGGGGGCTAAGGAGGGATGAGCAGTTCTTC. Translating gives CSARKAGGLRRDEQFF.

The chain joins TRBV5-1 to TRBJ2-5; D might be TRBD2 (5 bases). The CDR3 consists of 12 residues. Germline-derived CDR1 and CDR2 are SGHRS and YFSETQ. The V and J ends lost 0 bases and 7 bases respectively, with 7 bases between them. This CDR3 reads CASSLDRGTQYF. Here the CDR3 DNA reads TGCGCCAGCAGCTTGGACCGGGGGACCCAGTACTTC.

The gene calls are TRBV20-1 and TRBJ2-1; weak D call: TRBD2 (5 bases). The germline V gene encodes CDR1 DFQATT and CDR2 SNEGSKA (reference sequence). With 2 bases removed from V and 0 bases from J, the gap between germline ends came to 8 bases. The CDR3 is 14 amino acids. The CDR3: CSARQRSSYNEQFF. As DNA, the CDR3 is TGCAGTGCTAGACAGCGGTCCTCCTACAATGAGCAGTTCTTC.

About this clonotype itself: At one end, the junction sequence differs from germline, possibly due to a read error. The rearrangement joins TRBV11-2 to TRBJ2-5, with D perhaps assigned TRBD1 or TRBD2 (5 bases each). Germline V CDR1 and CDR2: SGHAT, FQNNGV. The CDR3 runs 15 residues. CDR3 sequence: CASRSPGRPGEAQYF. The CDR3 coding sequence is TGTGCCAGCAGGTCCCCGGGGCGGCCAGGAGAGGCCCAGTACTTC.

This clonotype was found a few times. The V gene is TRBV9, the J gene TRBJ2-5; TRBD2 matches 12 bases. Germline-derived CDR1 and CDR2 are SGDLS and YYNGEE. This CDR3 is 15 amino acids long. After removal of 2 bases from V and 4 bases from J, the junction contained 3 bases not matched to a gene. CDR3: CASSVTSGSRETQYF. For the CDR3, the DNA is TGTGCCAGCAGCGTGACTAGCGGGAGTCGAGAGACCCAGTACTTC.

There are a few counts of this clonotype. This CDR3 is CASSDGTSSYNEQFF. The CDR3 DNA follows: TGCGCCAGCAGTGATGGGACTAGCTCCTACAATGAGCAGTTCTTC. The chain joins TRBV10-2 to TRBJ2-1, with 8 bases lining up with TRBD2. The CDR3 totals 15 residues. CDR1 and CDR2 (germline): WSHSY, SAAADI. Unmatched junction bases numbered 1, after V lost 3 bases and J lost 0 bases.

This clonotype was seen only a few times. The chain carries TRBV12-3 or TRBV12-4 and TRBJ2-7; D call uncertain. V dropped 5 bases and J dropped 0 bases, with 8 bases sitting between them. The CDR3 covers 13 residues. The CDR3 is CASSIGPSYEQYF. The CDR3 DNA follows: TGTGCCAGCAGTATCGGGCCCTCCTACGAGCAGTACTTC.

This CDR3 is CASSFSATSGRASYPDTQYF. In nucleotides, the CDR3 is TGTGCCAGCAGCTTTTCAGCGACTAGCGGGAGGGCTAGTTACCCAGATACGCAGTATTTT. The J gene is TRBJ2-3, the V gene TRBV11-1; 14 bases match TRBD2. Germline assignment: CDR1 SGHAT and CDR2 FQDESV (reference sequence). The ends lost 3 bases at V and 4 bases at J; junction bases unmatched: 15. The CDR3 is 20 amino acids.

In its sample, this clonotype was seen a few times. The chain is built from TRBV7-8 and TRBJ2-5; possibly TRBD2 for D (5 bases). The ends were cut back, 2 bases at V and 2 bases at J, with 21 bases in the middle. The CDR3 has 18 residues. CDR1 is SGHVS, CDR2 FQNEAQ, per germline. Here the CDR3 reads CASSLLGIAGGGQETQYF. CDR3 coding DNA: TGTGCCAGCAGCTTATTGGGCATTGCAGGCGGAGGACAAGAGACCCAGTACTTC.

This clonotype was seen a handful of times. This sequence joins TRBV10-3 and TRBJ2-1; TRBD2 is a possible D gene (6 bases). V lost 6 bases, J lost 5 bases, and 14 bases lay in between. The length of the CDR3 is 14 residues. Germline V CDR1 and CDR2: ENHRY, SYGVKD. As DNA, the CDR3 is TGTGCCATCAGCAATAGCGGAGATGACAATGAGCAGTTCTTC. Its translation is CAISNSGDDNEQFF.

This clonotype was detected a few times. This chain uses TRBV12-3 or TRBV12-4 with TRBJ2-5, with 11 nucleotides matching TRBD2. This CDR3 has 17 residues. V lost 5 bases and J lost 5; bases outside the gene matches: 13. Written as DNA, the CDR3 is TGTGCCAGCAGTAGCGGGACTAGCGGCCTCCCAGGGGAGACCCAGTACTTC. Amino acid sequence: CASSSGTSGLPGETQYF.

V gene TRBV2 combines with J gene TRBJ2-1; 8 nucleotides line up with TRBD2. This CDR3 has 14 residues. The V and J ends lost 2 bases and 6 bases, in that order; junction bases with no gene match: 3. Germline V gene lookup returns CDR1 SNHLY and CDR2 FYNNEI. CDR3: CASSETGLGNEQFF. DNA for the CDR3: TGTGCCAGCAGTGAAACGGGACTAGGCAATGAGCAGTTCTTC.